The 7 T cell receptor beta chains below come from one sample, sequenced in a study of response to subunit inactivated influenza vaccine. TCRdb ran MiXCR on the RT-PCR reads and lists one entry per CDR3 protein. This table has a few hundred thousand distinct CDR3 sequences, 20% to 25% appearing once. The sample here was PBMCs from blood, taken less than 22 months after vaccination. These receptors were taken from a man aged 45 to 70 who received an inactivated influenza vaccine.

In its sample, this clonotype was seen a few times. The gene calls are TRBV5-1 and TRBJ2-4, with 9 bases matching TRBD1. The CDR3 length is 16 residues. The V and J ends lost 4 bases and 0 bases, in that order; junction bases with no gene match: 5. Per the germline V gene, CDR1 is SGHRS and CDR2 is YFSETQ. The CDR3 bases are TGCGCCAGCAGCCCGACAGGGGGTATAGCCAAAAACATTCAGTACTTC. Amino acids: CASSPTGGIAKNIQYF.

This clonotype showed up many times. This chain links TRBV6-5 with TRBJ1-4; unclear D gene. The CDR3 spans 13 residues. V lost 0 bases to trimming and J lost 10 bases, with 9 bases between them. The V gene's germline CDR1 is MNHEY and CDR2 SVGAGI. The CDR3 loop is CASSYSGKGKLFF. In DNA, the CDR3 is TGTGCCAGCAGTTACTCAGGGAAGGGAAAACTGTTTTTT.

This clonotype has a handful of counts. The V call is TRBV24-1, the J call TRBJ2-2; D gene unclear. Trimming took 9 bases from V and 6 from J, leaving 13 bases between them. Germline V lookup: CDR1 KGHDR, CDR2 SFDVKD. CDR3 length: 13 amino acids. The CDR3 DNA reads TGTGCCACCGGCGGAGCTACCCCCGGGGAGCTGTTTTTT. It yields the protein CATGGATPGELFF.

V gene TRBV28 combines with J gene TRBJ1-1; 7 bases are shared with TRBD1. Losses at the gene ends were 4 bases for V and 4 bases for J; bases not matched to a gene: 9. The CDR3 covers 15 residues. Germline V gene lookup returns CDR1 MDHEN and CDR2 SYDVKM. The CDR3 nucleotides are TGTGCCAGCAGTTCCCCCGGACAGGTGAGCACTGAAGCTTTCTTT. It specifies CASSSPGQVSTEAFF.

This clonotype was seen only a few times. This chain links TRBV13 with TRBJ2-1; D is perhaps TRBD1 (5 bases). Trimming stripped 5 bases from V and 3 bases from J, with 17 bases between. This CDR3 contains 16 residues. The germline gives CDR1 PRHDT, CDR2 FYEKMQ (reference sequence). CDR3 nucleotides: TGTGCCAGCAGCGTGACCTGGACACCCATCTACAATGAGCAGTTCTTC. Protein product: CASSVTWTPIYNEQFF.

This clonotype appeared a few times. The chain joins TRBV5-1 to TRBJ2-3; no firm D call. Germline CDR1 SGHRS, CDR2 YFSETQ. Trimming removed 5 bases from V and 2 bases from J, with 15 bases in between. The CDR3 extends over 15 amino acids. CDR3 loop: CASRPGGSTTDTQYF. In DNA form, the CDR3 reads TGCGCCAGCAGACCCGGCGGTTCTACCACAGATACGCAGTATTTT.

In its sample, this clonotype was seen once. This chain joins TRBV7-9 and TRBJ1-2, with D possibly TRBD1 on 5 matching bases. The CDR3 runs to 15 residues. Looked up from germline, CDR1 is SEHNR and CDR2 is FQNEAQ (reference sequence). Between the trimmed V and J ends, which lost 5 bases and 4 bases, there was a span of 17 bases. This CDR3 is CASSTNVLGGYGYTF. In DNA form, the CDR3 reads TGTGCCAGCAGCACCAACGTCCTGGGGGGCTATGGCTACACCTTC.